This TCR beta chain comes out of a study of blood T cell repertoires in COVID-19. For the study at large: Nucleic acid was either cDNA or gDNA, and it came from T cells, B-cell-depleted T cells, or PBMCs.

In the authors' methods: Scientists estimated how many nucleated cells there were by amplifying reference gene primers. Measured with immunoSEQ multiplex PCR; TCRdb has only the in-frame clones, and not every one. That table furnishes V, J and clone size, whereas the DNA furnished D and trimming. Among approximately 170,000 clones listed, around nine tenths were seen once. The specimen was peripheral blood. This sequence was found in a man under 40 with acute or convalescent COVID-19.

CDR3 protein: CASSEGRVSSYNEQFF. The CDR3, as DNA: TGCGCCAGCAGTGAAGGCAGGGTAAGCTCCTACAATGAGCAGTTCTTC. V and J are TRBV10-1 and TRBJ2-1; weak D call: TRBD1 (5 bases). CDR3 size: 16 residues. Between the trimmed V and J ends, which lost 3 bases and 0 bases, there was a span of 12 bases. Germline V gene sequence: CDR1 WNHNN, CDR2 SYGVQD (reference sequence).